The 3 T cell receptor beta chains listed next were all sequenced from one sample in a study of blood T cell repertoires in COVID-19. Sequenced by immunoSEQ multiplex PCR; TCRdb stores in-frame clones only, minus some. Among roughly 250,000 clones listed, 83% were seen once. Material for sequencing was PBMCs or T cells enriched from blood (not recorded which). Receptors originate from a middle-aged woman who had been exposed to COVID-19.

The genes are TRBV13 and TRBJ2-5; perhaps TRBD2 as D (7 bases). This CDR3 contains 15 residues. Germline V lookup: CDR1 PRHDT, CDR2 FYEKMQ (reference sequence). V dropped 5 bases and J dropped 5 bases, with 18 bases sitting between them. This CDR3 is CASSPSGGGRETQYF. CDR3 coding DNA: TGTGCCAGCAGCCCCTCCGGCGGGGGCCGTGAGACCCAGTACTTC.

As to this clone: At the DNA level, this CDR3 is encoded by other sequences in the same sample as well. CDR3 region: CASSVGGGAGETQYF. The CDR3 DNA is TGTGCCAGCAGCGTCGGCGGGGGGGCAGGAGAGACCCAGTACTTC. The genes are TRBV9 and TRBJ2-5; 9 bases are shared with TRBD2. Germline loops: CDR1 SGDLS, CDR2 YYNGEE. This CDR3 has 15 amino acids. V trimming: 2 bases; J trimming: 4 bases; junction bases outside the gene matches: 6.

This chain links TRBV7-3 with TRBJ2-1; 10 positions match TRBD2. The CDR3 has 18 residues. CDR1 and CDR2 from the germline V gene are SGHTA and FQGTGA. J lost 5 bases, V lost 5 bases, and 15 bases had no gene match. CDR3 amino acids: CASSPRAVSGGSDNEQFF. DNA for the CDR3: TGTGCCAGCAGCCCCCGAGCGGTTAGCGGGGGGTCGGACAATGAGCAGTTCTTC.